This TCR beta chain is drawn from a study of T cell repertoires in cytomegalovirus infection. Study-level points and caveats: People with CMV and the relevant HLA were identified by cumulative public TCR beta family frequency.

TCRdb ran MiXCR on the reads and lists one entry per CDR3 protein. The table lists about 830,000 distinct CDR3 sequences, 30% to 35% of them singletons. This clonotype has at least ten counts. Its antigen is unidentified. V was cut by 1 base and J by 0 bases, with 10 bases left in between. Germline values: CDR1 SGHKS, CDR2 YYEKEE (reference sequence). This CDR3 has 15 residues. Source: cultured CD8+ T cells from PBMCs, taken from culture after CMV antigen stimulation. This TCR derives from a human donor in good health (CMV status not recorded). Some clones in this sample may be carry-over from other donors' samples. The chain links TRBV5-5 to TRBJ1-1; D unresolved. The CDR3 loop reads CASSLWKQLNTEAFF. DNA of the CDR3: TGTGCCAGCAGCTTGTGGAAACAGCTGAACACTGAAGCTTTCTTT.